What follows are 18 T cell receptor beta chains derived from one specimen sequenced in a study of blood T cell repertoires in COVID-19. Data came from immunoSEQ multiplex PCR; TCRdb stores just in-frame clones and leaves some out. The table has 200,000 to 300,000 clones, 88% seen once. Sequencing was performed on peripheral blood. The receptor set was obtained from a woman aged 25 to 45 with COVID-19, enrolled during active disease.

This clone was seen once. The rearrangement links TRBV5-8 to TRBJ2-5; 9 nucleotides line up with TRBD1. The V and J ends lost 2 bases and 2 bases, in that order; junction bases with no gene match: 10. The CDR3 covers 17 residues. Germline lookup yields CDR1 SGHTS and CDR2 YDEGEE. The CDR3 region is CASSFTAGTGYQETQYF. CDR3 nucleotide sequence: TGTGCCAGCAGCTTCACAGCCGGGACAGGGTATCAAGAGACCCAGTACTTC. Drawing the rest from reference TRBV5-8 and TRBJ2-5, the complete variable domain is EAGVTQSPTHLIKTRGQQATLRCSPISGHTSVYWYQQALGLGLQFLLWYDEGEERNRGNFPPRFSGRQFPNYSSELNVNALELEDSALYLCASSFTAGTGYQETQYFGPGTRLLVL.

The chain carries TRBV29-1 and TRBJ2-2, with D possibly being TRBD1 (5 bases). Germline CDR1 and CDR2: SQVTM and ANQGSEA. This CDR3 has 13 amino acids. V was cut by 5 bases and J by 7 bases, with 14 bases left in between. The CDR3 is CSVKRGWGGELFF. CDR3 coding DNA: TGCAGCGTTAAAAGGGGCTGGGGCGGGGAGCTGTTTTTT.

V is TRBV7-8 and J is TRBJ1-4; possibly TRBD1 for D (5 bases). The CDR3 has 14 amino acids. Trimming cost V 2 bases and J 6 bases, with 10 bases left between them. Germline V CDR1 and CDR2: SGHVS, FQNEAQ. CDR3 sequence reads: CASSLRIGDEKLFF. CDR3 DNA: TGTGCCAGCAGCTTACGCATAGGGGATGAAAAACTGTTTTTT.

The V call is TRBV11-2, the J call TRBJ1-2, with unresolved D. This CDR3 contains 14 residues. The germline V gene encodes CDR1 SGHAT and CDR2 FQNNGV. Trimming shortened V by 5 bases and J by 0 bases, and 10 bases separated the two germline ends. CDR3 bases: TGTGCCAGCAGCGAACAGAGAACTAACTATGGCTACACCTTC. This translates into CASSEQRTNYGYTF. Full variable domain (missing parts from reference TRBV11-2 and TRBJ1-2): EAGVAQSPRYKIIEKRQSVAFWCNPISGHATLYWYQQILGQGPKLLIQFQNNGVVDDSQLPKDRFSAERLKGVDSTLKIQPAKLEDSAVYLCASSEQRTNYGYTFGSGTRLTVV.

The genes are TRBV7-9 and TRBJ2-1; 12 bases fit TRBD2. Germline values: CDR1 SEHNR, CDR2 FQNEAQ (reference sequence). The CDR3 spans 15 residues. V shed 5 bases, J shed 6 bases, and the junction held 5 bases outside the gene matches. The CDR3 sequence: CASSALAGGSNEQFF. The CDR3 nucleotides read TGTGCCAGCAGCGCACTAGCGGGAGGATCCAATGAGCAGTTCTTC.

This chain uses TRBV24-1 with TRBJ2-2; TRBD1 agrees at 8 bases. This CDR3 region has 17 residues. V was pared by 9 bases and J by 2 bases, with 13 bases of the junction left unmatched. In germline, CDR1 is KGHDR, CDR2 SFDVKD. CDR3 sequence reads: CATRAPTGTGNTGELFF. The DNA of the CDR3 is TGTGCCACCCGTGCCCCGACCGGGACAGGTAACACCGGGGAGCTGTTTTTT.

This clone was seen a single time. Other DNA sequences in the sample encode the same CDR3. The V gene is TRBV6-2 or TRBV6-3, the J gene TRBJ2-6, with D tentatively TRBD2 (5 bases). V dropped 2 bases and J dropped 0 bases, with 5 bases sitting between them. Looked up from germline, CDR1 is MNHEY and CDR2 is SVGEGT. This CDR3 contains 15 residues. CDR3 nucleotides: TGTGCCAGCAGTTACGGAGGCTCTGGGGCCAACGTCCTGACTTTC. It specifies CASSYGGSGANVLTF.

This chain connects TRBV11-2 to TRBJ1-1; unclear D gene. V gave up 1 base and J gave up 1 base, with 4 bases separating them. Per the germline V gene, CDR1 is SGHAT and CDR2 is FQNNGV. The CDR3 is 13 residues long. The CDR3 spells CASSLGENTEAFF. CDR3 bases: TGTGCCAGCAGCTTAGGCGAGAACACTGAAGCTTTCTTT.

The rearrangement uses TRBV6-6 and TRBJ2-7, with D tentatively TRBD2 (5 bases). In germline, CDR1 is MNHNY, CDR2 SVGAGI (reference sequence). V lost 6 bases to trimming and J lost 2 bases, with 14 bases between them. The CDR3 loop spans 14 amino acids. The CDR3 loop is CASSKTLAAYEQYV. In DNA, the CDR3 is TGTGCCAGCAGCAAAACCCTAGCCGCCTACGAGCAGTACGTC.

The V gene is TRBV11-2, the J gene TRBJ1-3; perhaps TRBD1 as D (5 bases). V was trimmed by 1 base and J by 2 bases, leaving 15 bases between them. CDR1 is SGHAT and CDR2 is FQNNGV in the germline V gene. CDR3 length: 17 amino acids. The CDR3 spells CASSLAPSGGTGNTIYF. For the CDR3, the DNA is TGTGCCAGCAGCTTAGCCCCATCGGGGGGTACTGGAAACACCATATATTTT.

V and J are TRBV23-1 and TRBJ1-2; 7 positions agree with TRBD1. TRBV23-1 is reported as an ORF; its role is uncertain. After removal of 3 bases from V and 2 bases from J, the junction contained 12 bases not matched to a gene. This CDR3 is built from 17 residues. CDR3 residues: CASSHFPRTGPNYGYTF. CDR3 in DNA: TGCGCCAGCAGTCACTTCCCTCGGACAGGACCAAACTATGGCTACACCTTC.

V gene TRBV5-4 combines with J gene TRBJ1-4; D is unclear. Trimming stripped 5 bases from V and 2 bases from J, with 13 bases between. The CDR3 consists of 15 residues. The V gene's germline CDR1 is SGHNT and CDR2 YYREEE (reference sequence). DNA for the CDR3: TGTGCCAGCAGTTCGCCGGGTACGACTAATGAAAAACTGTTTTTT. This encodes CASSSPGTTNEKLFF.

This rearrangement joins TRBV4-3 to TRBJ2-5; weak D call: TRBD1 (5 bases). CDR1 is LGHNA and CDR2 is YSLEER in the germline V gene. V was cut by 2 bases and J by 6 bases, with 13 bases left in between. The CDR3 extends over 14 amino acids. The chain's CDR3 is CASSQLQDGKTQYF. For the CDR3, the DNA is TGCGCCAGCAGCCAATTACAGGACGGAAAGACCCAGTACTTC.

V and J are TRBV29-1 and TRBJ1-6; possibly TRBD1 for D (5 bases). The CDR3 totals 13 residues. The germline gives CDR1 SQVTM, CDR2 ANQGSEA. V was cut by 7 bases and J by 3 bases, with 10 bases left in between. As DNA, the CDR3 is TGCAGCGCCCAGACAGACTATAATTCACCCCTCCACTTT. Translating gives CSAQTDYNSPLHF. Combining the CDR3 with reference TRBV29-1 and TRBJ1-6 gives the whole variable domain SAVISQKPSRDICQRGTSLTIQCQVDSQVTMMFWYRQQPGQSLTLIATANQGSEATYESGFVIDKFPISRPNLTFSTLTVSNMSPEDSSIYLCSAQTDYNSPLHFGNGTRLTVT.

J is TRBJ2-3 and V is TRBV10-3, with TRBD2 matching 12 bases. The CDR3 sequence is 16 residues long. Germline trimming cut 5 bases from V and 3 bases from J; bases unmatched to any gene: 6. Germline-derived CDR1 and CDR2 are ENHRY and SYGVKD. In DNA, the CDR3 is TGTGCCATCAGTTCGGCTAGCGGGAGGGAAACAGATACGCAGTATTTT. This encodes CAISSASGRETDTQYF.

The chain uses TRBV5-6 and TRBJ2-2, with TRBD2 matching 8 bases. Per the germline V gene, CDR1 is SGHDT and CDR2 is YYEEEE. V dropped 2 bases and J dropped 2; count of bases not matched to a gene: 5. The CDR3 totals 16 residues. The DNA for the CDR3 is TGTGCCAGCAGCTTTCCCCGGGGGGGTAACACCGGGGAGCTGTTTTTT. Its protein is CASSFPRGGNTGELFF.

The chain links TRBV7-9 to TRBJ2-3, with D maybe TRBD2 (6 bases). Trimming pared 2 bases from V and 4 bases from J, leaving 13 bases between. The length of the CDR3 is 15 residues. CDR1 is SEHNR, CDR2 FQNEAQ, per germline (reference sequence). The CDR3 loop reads CASSLRSGGPDTQYF. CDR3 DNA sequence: TGTGCCAGCAGCTTACGTTCCGGAGGGCCAGATACGCAGTATTTT.

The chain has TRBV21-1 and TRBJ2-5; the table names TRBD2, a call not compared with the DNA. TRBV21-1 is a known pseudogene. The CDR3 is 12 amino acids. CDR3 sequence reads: CASAVRGETQYF. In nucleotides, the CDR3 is TGTGCCAGCGCTGTGCGGGGCGAGACCCAGTACTTC.